This T cell receptor beta chain was documented in a study of blood T cell repertoires in COVID-19. For the study at large: Material from acute and convalescent COVID-19 was sourced from the United States, Italy and Spain.

The J segment lost 1 base and the V segment lost 4 bases, leaving 15 bases of the junction unmatched. The CDR3 totals 19 residues. Germline V gives CDR1 KGHDR, CDR2 SFDVKD. In the original analysis: How many nucleated cells were present was estimated from reference gene primer amplification. The repertoire was sequenced with immunoSEQ multiplex PCR; TCRdb's copy has only in-frame clones and lacks some. V and J calls and clone size are as listed in that table; D and trimming were resolved from the DNA. This sample has roughly 39,000 clones; approximately 85% occur once, and the top ten carry around 25%.

The clonotype comes from a man between 70 and 80 years old with acute or convalescent COVID-19. The J gene is TRBJ2-5, the V gene TRBV24-1, with 9 bases lining up with TRBD2. Source material: peripheral blood. The CDR3 DNA sequence: TGTGCCACCAGTGAACATCCAGGGTTAGCGGGAGTAACCCAAGAGACCCAGTACTTC. The encoded protein is CATSEHPGLAGVTQETQYF.